The clone carrying this TCR beta chain was found once. Its matching antigen is unknown. The entry originates in a study of T cells after posttransplantation cyclophosphamide. Overall study results and limits: Donor CD8+ memory clones often dominated recipient blood repertoires at later times. Skin or GI-infiltrating T cells shared few TRB sequences with blood.

V was clipped by 4 bases and J by 0 bases, with 12 bases between them. From germline, CDR1 is MGHRA and CDR2 YSYEKL. This CDR3 comprises 15 residues. TCRdb keeps only in-frame clones here, not all; method: immunoSEQ multiplex PCR. The data show more than 60,000 clones, just over 90% seen once. The chain recombines TRBV4-1 with TRBJ1-2; D is perhaps TRBD1 (6 bases). The receptor was derived from a woman under 40 in good health and a related stem cell transplant donor. The sample was PBMCs. The CDR3 reads CASSRGDTSNYGYTF. The DNA for the CDR3 is TGCGCCAGCAGCCGGGGGGACACCTCTAACTATGGCTACACCTTC.